The 5 T cell receptor beta chains given below trace back to one sample, sequenced in a study of cytomegalovirus exposure and HLA in healthy donors. PCR was performed using 60 Vbeta and 13 Jbeta primers. Clones were read by immunoSEQ multiplex PCR, and TCRdb kept only the in-frame ones, dropping some. The sample holds about 160,000 clones; 77% are singletons and the top ten take 7% to 8.5%. The sequenced material came from PBMCs. The source of these receptors is a male donor in good health and CMV-seropositive.

The chain couples TRBV6-5 to TRBJ2-2; 7 bases agree with TRBD2. This CDR3 has 15 amino acids. Germline CDR1 is MNHEY and CDR2 is SVGAGI. The V and J ends lost 0 bases and 4 bases, in that order; junction bases with no gene match: 2. Here the CDR3 DNA reads TGTGCCAGCAGTTACTCGACGGGGGGCACCGGGGAGCTGTTTTTT. This translates into CASSYSTGGTGELFF.

This clone showed up just a few times. Other DNA variants within this sample encode the same CDR3. The chain uses TRBV9 and TRBJ1-2; D is unclear. The V end was cut by 4 bases, the J end by 4 bases, with 14 bases between. The germline CDR1 and CDR2 sequences are SGDLS and YYNGEE. This CDR3 spans 14 amino acids. The CDR3 loop is CASSLASSGYGYTF. The CDR3 nucleotides read TGTGCCAGCAGCCTCGCGTCCTCGGGCTATGGCTACACCTTC.

The chain is built from TRBV23-1 and TRBJ1-2, with 7 bases matching TRBD1. TRBV23-1 is an open reading frame, and its role is uncertain. V lost 4 bases and J lost 4; bases outside the gene matches: 12. The CDR3 extends over 16 amino acids. CDR3 in amino acids: CASSRGRGYGIYGYTF. The CDR3 DNA reads as TGCGCCAGCAGTCGGGGCAGGGGGTATGGGATCTATGGCTACACCTTC.

V and J are TRBV6-5 and TRBJ2-7, with TRBD1 identical over 8 bases. The CDR3 loop spans 15 amino acids. In germline, CDR1 is MNHEY, CDR2 SVGAGI. Trimming cost V 0 bases and J 6 bases; bases outside gene matches: 7. The CDR3 bases are TGTGCCAGCAGTTACTCAAGGGACAGGTCTCTCGAGCAGTACTTC. Its translation: CASSYSRDRSLEQYF.

This chain connects TRBV27 to TRBJ1-2, with no clear D. V shed 2 bases and J shed 5 bases, with 12 bases lying between them. The CDR3 contains 14 residues. The germline V gene has CDR1 MNHEY and CDR2 SMNVEV (reference sequence). The CDR3, as DNA: TGTGCCAGCAGTTTAGTTCCAAGAGGATATGGCTACACCTTC. This encodes CASSLVPRGYGYTF.